This T cell receptor beta chain is drawn from a study of blood T cells in healthy people across ages. In each sample, at least 6.5 million PBMCs were isolated. This clonotype was counted ten times or more. Antigen unknown. Study-level points and caveats: As age increased, TCR beta diversity per million T cells fell in a roughly linear fashion. A strong correlation was found between TCR beta diversity and the percentage of naive T cells.

For the second PCR, which ran for roughly 6 to 12 cycles, a sample-barcoded 5' primer and a J-beta primer mix were used. Via MiXCR, TCRdb re-called the 5' RACE reads, giving one row per CDR3 protein. The data show more than 650,000 distinct CDR3 sequences, with approximately 22% seen just once and 22% held by the top ten. Trimming pared 1 base from V and 4 bases from J, leaving 10 bases between. This CDR3 contains 14 residues. This TCR was sampled from a man in his 70s in good health. Sequencing was done on a sample of blood. The rearrangement links TRBV12-3 or TRBV12-4 to TRBJ1-1; no clear D. The CDR3 loop reads CASSLGDEGTEAFF. The DNA of the CDR3 is TGTGCCAGCAGTTTAGGGGATGAGGGCACTGAAGCTTTCTTT.